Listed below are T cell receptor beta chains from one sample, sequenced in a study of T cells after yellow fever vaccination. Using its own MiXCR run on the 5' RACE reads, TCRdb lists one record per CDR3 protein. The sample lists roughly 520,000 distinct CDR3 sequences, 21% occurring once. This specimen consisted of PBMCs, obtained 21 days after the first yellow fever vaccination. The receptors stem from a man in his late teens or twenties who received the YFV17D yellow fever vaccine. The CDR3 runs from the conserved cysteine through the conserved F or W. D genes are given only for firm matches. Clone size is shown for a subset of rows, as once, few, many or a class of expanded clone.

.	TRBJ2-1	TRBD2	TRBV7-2	TGTGCCAGCAGATCCGGGACTAGCGGGCCAAAGCAGTTCTTC	CASRSGTSGPKQFF
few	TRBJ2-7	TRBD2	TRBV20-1	TGCAGTGCTAGAGATGTAGCGGGGGGGCTTCGCGAGCAGTACTTC	CSARDVAGGLREQYF
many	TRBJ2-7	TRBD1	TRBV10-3	TGTGCCATCAGCCCCGGGACAGACTACGAGCAGTACTTC	CAISPGTDYEQYF
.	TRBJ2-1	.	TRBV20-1	TGCAGTGCTAGTCCGGCTAGTCCCTACAATGAGCAGTTCTTC	CSASPASPYNEQFF
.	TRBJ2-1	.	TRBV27	TGTGCCAGCAGTTTATCGCTGAGATATATCCACAATGAGCAGTTCTTC	CASSLSLRYIHNEQFF
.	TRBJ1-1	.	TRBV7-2	TGTGCCAGCAGCTCCATCGGGAACACTGAAGCTTTCTTT	CASSSIGNTEAFF
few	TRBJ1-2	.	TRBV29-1	TGCAGCGTTGATTCTGGGAATGGCTACACCTTC	CSVDSGNGYTF
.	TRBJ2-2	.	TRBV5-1	TGCGCCAGCAGCTTGCGGTATCCGGGCTCTAACACCGGGGAGCTGTTTTTT	CASSLRYPGSNTGELFF
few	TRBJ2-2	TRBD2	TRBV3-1	TGTGCCAGCAGCCAGGGGACTAGCGGGGGAGCCGGGGAGCTGTTTTTT	CASSQGTSGGAGELFF
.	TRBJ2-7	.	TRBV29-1	TGCAGCGTTTACAGGACTGGGGAGCAGTACTTC	CSVYRTGEQYF
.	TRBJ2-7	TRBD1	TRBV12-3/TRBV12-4	TGTGCCAGCAGCCACAGGACAGGGATCGAGCAGTACTTC	CASSHRTGIEQYF
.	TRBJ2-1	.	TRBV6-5	TGTGCCAGCAGTTACTTAGGGGGGGTCTTTGGTGAGCAGTTCTTC	CASSYLGGVFGEQFF
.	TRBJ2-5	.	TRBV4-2	TGTGCCAGCAGCCAAGAAACCAATCCAGAGACCCAGTACTTC	CASSQETNPETQYF
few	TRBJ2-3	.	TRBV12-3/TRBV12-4	TGTGCCAGCAGACTGACGGGGGCCCCCACAGATACGCAGTATTTT	CASRLTGAPTDTQYF
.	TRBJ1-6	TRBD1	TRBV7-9	TGTGCCAGCAGCTCTGCGTCAGGGGGTGGCTCACCCCTCCACTTT	CASSSASGGGSPLHF
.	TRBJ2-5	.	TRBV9	TGTGCCAGCAGCGACGGGCGGGTCCAAGAGACCCAGTACTTC	CASSDGRVQETQYF
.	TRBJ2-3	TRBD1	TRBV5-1	TGCGCCAGCAGCTTGGCCGGGGCAGGGGGAGTTCCCACAGATACGCAGTATTTT	CASSLAGAGGVPTDTQYF
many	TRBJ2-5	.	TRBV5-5	TGTGCCAGCAGCTTCGAAGACCAAGAGACCCAGTACTTC	CASSFEDQETQYF
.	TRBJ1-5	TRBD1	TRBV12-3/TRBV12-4	TGTGCCAGCAGGGGAGGACAGGGGGCTCGGAAGCCCCAGCATTTT	CASRGGQGARKPQHF
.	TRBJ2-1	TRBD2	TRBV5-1	TGCGCCAGCAGCTTGTGGGAGCGGGGGCCCAAAAACAATGAGCAGTTCTTC	CASSLWERGPKNNEQFF
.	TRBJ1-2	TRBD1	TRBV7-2	TGTGCCAGCAGCTTAGACAGGGGGCGAGGCTATGGCTACACCTTC	CASSLDRGRGYGYTF
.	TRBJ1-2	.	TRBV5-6	TGTGCCAGCAGTGTGGGGTCCCATGGCTACACCTTC	CASSVGSHGYTF